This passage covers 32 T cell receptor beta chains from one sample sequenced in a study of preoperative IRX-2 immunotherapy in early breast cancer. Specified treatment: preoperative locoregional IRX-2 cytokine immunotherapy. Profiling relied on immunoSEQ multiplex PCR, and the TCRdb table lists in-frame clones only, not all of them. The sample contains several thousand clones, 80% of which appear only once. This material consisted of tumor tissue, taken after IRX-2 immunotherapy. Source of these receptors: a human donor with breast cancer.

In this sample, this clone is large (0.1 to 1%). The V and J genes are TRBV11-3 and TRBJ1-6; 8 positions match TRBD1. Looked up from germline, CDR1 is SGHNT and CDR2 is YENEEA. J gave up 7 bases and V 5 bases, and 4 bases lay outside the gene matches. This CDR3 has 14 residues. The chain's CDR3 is CASSTGQANSPLHF. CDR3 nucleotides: TGTGCCAGCAGCACGGGACAGGCGAATTCACCCCTCCACTTT.

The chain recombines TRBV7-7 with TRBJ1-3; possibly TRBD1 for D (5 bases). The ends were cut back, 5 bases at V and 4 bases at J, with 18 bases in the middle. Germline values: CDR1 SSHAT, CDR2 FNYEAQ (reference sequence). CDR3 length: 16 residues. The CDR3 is CASSPRAWDPGNTIYF. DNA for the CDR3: TGTGCCAGCAGCCCGCGTGCCTGGGACCCCGGAAACACCATATATTTT.

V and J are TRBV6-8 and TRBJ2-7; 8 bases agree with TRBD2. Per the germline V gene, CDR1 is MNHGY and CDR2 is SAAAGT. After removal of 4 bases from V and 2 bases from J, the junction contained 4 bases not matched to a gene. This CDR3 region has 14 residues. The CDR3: CASSSPGGPYEQYF. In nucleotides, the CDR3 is TGTGCCAGCAGTTCCCCGGGGGGGCCCTACGAGCAGTACTTC.

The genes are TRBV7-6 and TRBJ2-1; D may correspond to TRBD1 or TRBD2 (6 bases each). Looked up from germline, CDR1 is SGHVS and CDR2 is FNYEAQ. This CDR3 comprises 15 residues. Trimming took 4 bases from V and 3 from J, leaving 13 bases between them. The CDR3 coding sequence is TGTGCCAGCAGCTCAATGGGGGGCCTCTACAATGAGCAGTTCTTC. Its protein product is CASSSMGGLYNEQFF. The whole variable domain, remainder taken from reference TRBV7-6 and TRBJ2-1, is GAGVSQSPRYKVTKRGQDVALRCDPISGHVSLYWYRQALGQGPEFLTYFNYEAQQDKSGLPNDRFSAERPEGSISTLTIQRTEQRDSAMYRCASSSMGGLYNEQFFGPGTRLTVL.

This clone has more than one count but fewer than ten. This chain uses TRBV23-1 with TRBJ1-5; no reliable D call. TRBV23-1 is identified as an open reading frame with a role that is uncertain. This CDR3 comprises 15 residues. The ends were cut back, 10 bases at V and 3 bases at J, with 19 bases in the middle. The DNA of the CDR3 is TGCGCCACCCAGAAGACGGGATTGAACAATCAGCCCCAGCATTTT. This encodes CATQKTGLNNQPQHF.

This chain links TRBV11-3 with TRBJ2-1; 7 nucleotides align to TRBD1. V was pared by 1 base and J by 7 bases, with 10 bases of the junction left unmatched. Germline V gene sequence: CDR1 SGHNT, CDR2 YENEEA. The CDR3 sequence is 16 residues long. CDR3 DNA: TGTGCCAGCAGCTTAGGACAGGGTTTCGTAAGGAATGAGCAGTTCTTC. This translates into CASSLGQGFVRNEQFF.

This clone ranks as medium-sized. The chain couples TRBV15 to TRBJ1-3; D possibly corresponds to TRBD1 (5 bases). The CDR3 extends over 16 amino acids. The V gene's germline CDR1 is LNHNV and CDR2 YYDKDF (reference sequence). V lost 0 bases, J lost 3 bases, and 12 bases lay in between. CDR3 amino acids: CATSRDAARGGNTIYF. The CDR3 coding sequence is TGTGCCACCAGCAGAGATGCGGCGAGGGGTGGAAACACCATATATTTT.

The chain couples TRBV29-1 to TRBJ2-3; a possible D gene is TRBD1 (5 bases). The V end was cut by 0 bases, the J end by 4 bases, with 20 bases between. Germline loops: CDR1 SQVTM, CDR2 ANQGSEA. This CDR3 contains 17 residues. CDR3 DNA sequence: TGCAGCGTTGAAGATCGGCAGGGAAGGTTGTCAGCAGATACGCAGTATTTT. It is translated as CSVEDRQGRLSADTQYF.

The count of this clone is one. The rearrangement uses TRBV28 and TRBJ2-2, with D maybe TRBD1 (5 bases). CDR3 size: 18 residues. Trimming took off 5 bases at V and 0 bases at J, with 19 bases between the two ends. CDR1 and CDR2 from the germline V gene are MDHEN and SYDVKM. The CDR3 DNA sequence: TGTGCCAGCAGTCCCCCTTTAGGCAGGGAATCGAACACCGGGGAGCTGTTTTTT. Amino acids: CASSPPLGRESNTGELFF.

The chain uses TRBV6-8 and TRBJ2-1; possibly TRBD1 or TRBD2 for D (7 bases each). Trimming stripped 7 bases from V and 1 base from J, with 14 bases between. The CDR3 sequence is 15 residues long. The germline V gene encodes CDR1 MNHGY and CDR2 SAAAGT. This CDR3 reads CASTPGGGSYNEQFF. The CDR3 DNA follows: TGTGCCAGCACCCCAGGGGGGGGGTCCTACAATGAGCAGTTCTTC.

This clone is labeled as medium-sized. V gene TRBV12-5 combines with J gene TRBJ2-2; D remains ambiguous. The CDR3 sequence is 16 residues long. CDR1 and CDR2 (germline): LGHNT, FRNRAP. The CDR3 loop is CATHPAAGHVPWELFF. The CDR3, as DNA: TGTGCCACACACCCTGCAGCTGGCCATGTACCGTGGGAGCTGTTTTTT.

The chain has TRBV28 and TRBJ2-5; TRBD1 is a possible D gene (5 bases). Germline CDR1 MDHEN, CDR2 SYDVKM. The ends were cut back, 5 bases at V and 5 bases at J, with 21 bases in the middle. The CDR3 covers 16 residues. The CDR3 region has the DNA TGTGCCAGCAGTCCCCTCATGGGGCAGCCTCGGGAGACCCAGTACTTC. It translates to CASSPLMGQPRETQYF.

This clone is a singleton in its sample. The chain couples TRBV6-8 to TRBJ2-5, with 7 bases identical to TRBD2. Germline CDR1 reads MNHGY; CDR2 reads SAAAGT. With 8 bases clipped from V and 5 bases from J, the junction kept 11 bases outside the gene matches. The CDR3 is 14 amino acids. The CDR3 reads CASGPGLVVETQYF. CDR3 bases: TGTGCCAGCGGACCCGGACTAGTAGTCGAGACCCAGTACTTC.

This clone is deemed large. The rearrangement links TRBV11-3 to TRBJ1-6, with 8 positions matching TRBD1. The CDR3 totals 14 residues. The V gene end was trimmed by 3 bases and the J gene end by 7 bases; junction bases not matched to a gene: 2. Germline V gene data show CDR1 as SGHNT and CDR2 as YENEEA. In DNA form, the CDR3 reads TGTGCCAGCAGCTTCGGGACAGGCAATTCACCCCTCCACTTT. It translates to CASSFGTGNSPLHF. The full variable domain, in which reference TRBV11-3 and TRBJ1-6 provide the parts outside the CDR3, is EAGVVQSPRYKIIEKKQPVAFWCNPISGHNTLYWYLQNLGQGPELLIRYENEEAVDDSQLPKDRFSAERLKGVDSTLKIQPAELGDSAVYLCASSFGTGNSPLHFGNGTRLTVT.

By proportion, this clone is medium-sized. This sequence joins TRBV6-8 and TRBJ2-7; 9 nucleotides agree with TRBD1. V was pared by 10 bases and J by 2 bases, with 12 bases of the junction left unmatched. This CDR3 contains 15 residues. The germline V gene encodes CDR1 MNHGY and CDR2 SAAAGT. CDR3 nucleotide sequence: TGTGCCATCAGGACGACCGGGACAGGGCCCTACGAGCAGTACTTC. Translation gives CAIRTTGTGPYEQYF.

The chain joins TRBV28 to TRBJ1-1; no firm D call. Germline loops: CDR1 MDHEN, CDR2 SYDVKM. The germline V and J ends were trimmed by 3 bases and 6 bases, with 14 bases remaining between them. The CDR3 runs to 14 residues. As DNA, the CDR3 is TGTGCCAGCAGTTTGCGCGCCCGGTCCGCTGAAGCTTTCTTT. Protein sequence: CASSLRARSAEAFF.

The CDR3 reads CASSTTGGPRYGYTF. The CDR3 coding sequence is TGTGCCAGCAGTACAACAGGGGGCCCCCGCTATGGCTACACCTTC. This chain uses TRBV28 with TRBJ1-2; TRBD1 agrees at 9 bases. Germline V gene lookup returns CDR1 MDHEN and CDR2 SYDVKM. Trimming at V came to 5 bases and at J to 4 bases, leaving 8 bases not matched to a gene. This CDR3 is built from 15 residues.

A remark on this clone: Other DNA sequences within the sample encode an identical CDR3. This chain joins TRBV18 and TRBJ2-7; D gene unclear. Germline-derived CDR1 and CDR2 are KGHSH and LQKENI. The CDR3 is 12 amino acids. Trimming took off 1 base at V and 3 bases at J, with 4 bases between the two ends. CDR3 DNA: TGTGCCAGCTCACCACGAATCTACGAGCAGTACTTC. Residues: CASSPRIYEQYF.

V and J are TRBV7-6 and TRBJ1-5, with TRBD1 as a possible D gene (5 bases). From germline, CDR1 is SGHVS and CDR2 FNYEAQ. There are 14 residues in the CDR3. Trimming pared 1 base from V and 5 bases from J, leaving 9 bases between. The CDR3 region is CASSLVTGDQPQHF. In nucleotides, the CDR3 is TGTGCCAGCAGCTTAGTAACAGGAGATCAGCCCCAGCATTTT. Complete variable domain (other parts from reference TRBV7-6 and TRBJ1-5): GAGVSQSPRYKVTKRGQDVALRCDPISGHVSLYWYRQALGQGPEFLTYFNYEAQQDKSGLPNDRFSAERPEGSISTLTIQRTEQRDSAMYRCASSLVTGDQPQHFGDGTRLSIL.

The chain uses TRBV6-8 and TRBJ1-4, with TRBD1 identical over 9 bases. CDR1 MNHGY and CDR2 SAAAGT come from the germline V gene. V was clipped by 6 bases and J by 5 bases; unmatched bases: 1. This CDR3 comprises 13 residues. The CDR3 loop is CASRTGGNEKLFF. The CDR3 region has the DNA TGTGCCAGCAGGACAGGGGGGAATGAAAAACTGTTTTTT.

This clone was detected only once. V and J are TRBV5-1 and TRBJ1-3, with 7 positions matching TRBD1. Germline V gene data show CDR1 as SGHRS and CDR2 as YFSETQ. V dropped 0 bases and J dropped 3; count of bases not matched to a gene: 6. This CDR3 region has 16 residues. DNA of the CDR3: TGCGCCAGCAGCTTGGAGACAGGGCTAGTTGGAAACACCATATATTTT. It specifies CASSLETGLVGNTIYF. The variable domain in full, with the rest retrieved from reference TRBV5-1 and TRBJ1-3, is KAGVTQTPRYLIKTRGQQVTLSCSPISGHRSVSWYQQTPGQGLQFLFEYFSETQRNKGNFPGRFSGRQFSNSRSEMNVSTLELGDSALYLCASSLETGLVGNTIYFGEGSWLTVV.

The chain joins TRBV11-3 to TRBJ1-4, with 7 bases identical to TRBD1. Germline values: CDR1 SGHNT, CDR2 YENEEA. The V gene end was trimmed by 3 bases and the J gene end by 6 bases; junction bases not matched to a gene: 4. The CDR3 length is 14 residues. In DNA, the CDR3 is TGTGCCAGCAGCTTGCAGGGGGTCGATGAAAAACTGTTTTTT. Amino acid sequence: CASSLQGVDEKLFF.

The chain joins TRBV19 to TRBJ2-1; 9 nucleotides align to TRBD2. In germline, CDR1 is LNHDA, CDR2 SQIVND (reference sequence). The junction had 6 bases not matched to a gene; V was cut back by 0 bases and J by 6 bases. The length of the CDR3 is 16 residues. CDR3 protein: CASSIDSLAGFNEQFF. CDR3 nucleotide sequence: TGTGCCAGTAGTATAGATTCTCTAGCGGGGTTCAATGAGCAGTTCTTC. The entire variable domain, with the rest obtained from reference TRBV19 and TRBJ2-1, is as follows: DGGITQSPKYLFRKEGQNVTLSCEQNLNHDAMYWYRQDPGQGLRLIYYSQIVNDFQKGDIAEGYSVSREKKESFPLTVTSAQKNPTAFYLCASSIDSLAGFNEQFFGPGTRLTVL.

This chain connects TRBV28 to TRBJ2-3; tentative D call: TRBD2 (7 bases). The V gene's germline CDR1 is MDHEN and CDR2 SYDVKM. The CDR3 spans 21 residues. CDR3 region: CVKPLKREMIRGGAGTDTQYF. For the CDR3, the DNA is TGTGTGAAACCCCTTAAGAGAGAAATGATTCGAGGGGGGGCTGGCACAGATACGCAGTATTTT.

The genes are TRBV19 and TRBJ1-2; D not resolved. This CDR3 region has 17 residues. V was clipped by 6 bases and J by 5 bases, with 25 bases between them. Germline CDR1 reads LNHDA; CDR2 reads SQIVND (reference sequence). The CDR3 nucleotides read TGTGCCAGTAGCCATGTCCCCCCGTACGTAAACGGGTATGGCTACACCTTC. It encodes CASSHVPPYVNGYGYTF.

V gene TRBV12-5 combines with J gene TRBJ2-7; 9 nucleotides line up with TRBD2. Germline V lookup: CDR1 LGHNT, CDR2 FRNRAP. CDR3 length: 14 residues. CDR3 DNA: TGTGCCAGCACCGAGACGGGACTAGCCTTTGAGCAGTACTTC. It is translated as CASTETGLAFEQYF. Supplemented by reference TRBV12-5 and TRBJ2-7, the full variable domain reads DARVTQTPRHKVTEMGQEVTMRCQPILGHNTVFWYRQTMMQGLELLAYFRNRAPLDDSGMPKDRFSAEMPDATLATLKIQPSEPRDSAVYFCASTETGLAFEQYFGPGTRLTVT.

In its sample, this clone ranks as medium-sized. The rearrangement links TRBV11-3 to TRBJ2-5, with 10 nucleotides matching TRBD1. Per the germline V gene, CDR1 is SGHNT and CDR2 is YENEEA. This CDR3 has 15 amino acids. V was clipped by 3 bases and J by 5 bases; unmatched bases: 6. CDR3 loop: CASSLLTGGRETQYF. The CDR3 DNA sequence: TGTGCCAGCAGCTTGCTGACAGGGGGCAGGGAGACCCAGTACTTC.

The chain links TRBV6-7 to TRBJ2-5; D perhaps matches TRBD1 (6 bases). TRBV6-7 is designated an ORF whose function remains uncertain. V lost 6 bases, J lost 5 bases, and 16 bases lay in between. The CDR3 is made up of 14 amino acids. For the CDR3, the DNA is TGTGCCAGCAGGAGAGGGGGTGTATTGGAGACCCAGTACTTC. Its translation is CASRRGGVLETQYF.

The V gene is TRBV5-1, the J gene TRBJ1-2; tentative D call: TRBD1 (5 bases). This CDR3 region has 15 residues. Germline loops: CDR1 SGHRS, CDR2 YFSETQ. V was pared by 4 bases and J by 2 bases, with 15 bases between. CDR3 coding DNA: TGCGCCAGCAGCCGTTTGGGGGGTGAGAACTATGGCTACACCTTC. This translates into CASSRLGGENYGYTF.

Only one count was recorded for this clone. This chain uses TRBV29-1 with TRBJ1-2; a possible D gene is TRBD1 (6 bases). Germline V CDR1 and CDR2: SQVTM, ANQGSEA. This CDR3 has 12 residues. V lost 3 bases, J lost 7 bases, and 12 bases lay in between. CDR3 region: CSVEKQGSGYTF. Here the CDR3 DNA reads TGCAGCGTTGAGAAACAGGGTTCTGGCTACACCTTC.

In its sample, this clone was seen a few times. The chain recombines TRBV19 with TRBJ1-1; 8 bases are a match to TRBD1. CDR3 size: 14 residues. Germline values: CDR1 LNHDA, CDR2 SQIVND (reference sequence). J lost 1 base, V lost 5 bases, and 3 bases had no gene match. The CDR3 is CASSGQGGNTEAFF. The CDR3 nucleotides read TGTGCCAGTAGTGGACAGGGTGGGAACACTGAAGCTTTCTTT.

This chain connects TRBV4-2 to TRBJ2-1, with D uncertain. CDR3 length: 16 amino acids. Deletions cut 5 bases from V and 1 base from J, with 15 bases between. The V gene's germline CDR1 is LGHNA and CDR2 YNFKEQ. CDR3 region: CASSIDTESSYNEQFF. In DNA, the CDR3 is TGTGCCAGCAGCATTGATACAGAGTCTTCCTACAATGAGCAGTTCTTC.